Sequencing of this TCR beta chain was carried out in a study of HIV-infected patients and healthy controls (dated by TCRdb to the mid-2010s). As for the study more broadly: Whether deep TCR repertoire sequencing of small blood samples from HIV patients could capture immune perturbation and reconstitution was tested in the study. Summary of the overall study and its limitations: During therapy, HIV-associated CDR3s significantly decreased in frequency, while CMV-associated CDR3s did not change significantly, though most became more frequent. Healthy controls shared more CDR3s between individuals than HIV+ patients, by Jaccard index and by count of highly shared sequences. In size-matched repertoire data, the apparent post-therapy recovery of the Gini index in HIV-infected patients was not replicated. In the samples, alpha-beta chain pairing was left undetermined. Compared with controls, HIV-infected patients showed significantly different mean usage of eight alpha and eight beta V genes. Compared with untreated HIV+ repertoires, healthy control repertoires had roughly threefold more distinct CDR3s and higher Shannon diversity. The study did not determine donor HLA types. Processing included only sixteen HIV-infected individuals, and this was regarded by the authors as a major limit on how widely the findings apply. HIV-infected repertoires had significantly higher mean Gini indices than controls, possibly reflecting oligoclonality. Sequencing depth was restricted by the use of whole blood, which also prevented the dynamics of distinct T-cell subpopulations from being separated. Differing numbers of distinct sequences in patients and controls hindered comparison, and size-matching assigned excessive weight to rare events in the HIV-infected data. The observed differences in diversity were not explained by the slight differences in age and sex profiles between the study cohorts. Alpha-chain CDR3s from MAIT cells appeared at high frequency in healthy controls but were severely depleted in HIV+ repertoires.

A few counts support this clonotype. Its target antigen remains unknown. Base qualities are missing; no much larger clone stands one base away. 500 to 550 ng RNA was reverse transcribed with SuperScript III using primers against the alpha and beta constant regions. Separate alpha and beta chain libraries were made by chain-specific third strand synthesis with multiplexing indices. To avoid primer bias, the protocol used one single primer pair to amplify every rearrangement within a chain, and the protocol also attached molecular barcodes to each cDNA molecule. Purified cDNA was ligated with T4 RNA Ligase 1 onto a 5' RACE adapter bearing a random hexamer and the SP2 sequencing primer site. The authors primed second strand synthesis from the SP2 site with Phusion polymerase and used slow temperature ramps to favor optimal annealing. The 12-nucleotide barcode on each molecule comprised two random hexamer sequences, both introduced before amplification and concatenated. A short first PCR added P5 and P7 adapter elements plus a second index, followed by an approximately 21-cycle amplification PCR with P5s and P7 primers. A total of approximately 26 PCR cycles were applied to the libraries, which were quantified on a Qubit, sized on a Bioanalyzer, and diluted to 3 to 4.5 nM. Normalized libraries were sequenced on an Illumina MiSeq with 2 x 250 paired-end kits. Reverse transcription reactions were cleaned up on MinElute columns and eluted into roughly 10 ul Tris-Cl. Adapter ligations were incubated for about 20 hours at 16 degrees C and subsequently purified with AMPure XP beads at a 1:1 ratio. The authors processed their data as follows. Demultiplexed FASTQ files were processed with a modified Decombinator by which V, J, insert and barcode information was output. Sequences that shared a barcode but differed from the dominant sequence were treated as errors and discarded, and barcodes were clustered at Levenshtein distance 3 and counted to estimate the original cDNA molecules. The R packages ineq, vegan, igraph and RCytoscape were used for downstream analyses, together with IMGT nomenclature and CDR3 definitions. V gene usage was calculated across distinct sequences, with every TCR tallied a single time to avoid skew from clonal expansion. Whenever two unique CDR3 amino acid sequences within a donor differed by a single Levenshtein edit, similarity networks linked them. In the repertoires, a search was made for a compiled set of published HIV-specific CDR3s (approximately 90 alpha, 650 to 750 beta) and CMV-specific CDR3s (approximately 13 alpha, 240 or so beta). Random subsampling to size-matched repertoires demonstrated that the decreased diversity in patients did not result from their lower sequence numbers. The public reads were quality trimmed at Q25 with fastp and then assembled into clones with MiXCR by TCRdb, keeping productive beta chains. Records with the same CDR3 protein are collapsed into one entry carrying the most frequent genes and DNA. Clone size and V and J calls follow TCRdb, not the original study. The sample table lists about 16,000 distinct CDR3 sequences, more than 8.5% of them with a count of one. The ten largest clones take up roughly 4.6% of the sample.

CDR1 SGHVS and CDR2 FNYEAQ were looked up in the germline V gene. A distance of 18 bases separates the germline ends of V and J, which lose 1 base and 8 bases respectively. The CDR3 starts with the cysteine, ends with the phenylalanine, and has 16 residues. The sequence is cut down to CDR3 DNA, 48 bases in frame from base 1. Whole blood was used without cell fractionation, so all unsorted peripheral T cells were reflected in the repertoire. As controls, roughly nine uninfected healthy donors were sampled, and several of those donors gave samples twice, roughly 3 months apart. For RNA extraction, an approximately 2.5 ml sample of peripheral blood was drawn into Tempus tubes. Residual genomic DNA was removed with the TURBO-DNase kit and globin mRNA was depleted with GLOBINclear.

The sequence was obtained from an adult in good health. The rearrangement combines TRBV7-6 with TRBJ2-1; too little of a D gene remains to name it. What was sequenced was blood. For the CDR3, the sequence is CASSLGSKALSHEQFF. The nucleotide sequence is TGTGCCAGCAGCTTAGGGTCCAAAGCCCTCTCGCATGAGCAGTTCTTC.